This entry is about one T cell receptor beta chain. What it binds is not known. This entry is derived from a study of cytomegalovirus exposure and HLA in healthy donors. The study's findings and limits: High specificity and sensitivity for cytomegalovirus status were reported for the classifier.

60 Vbeta and 13 Jbeta primers were used in PCR. Measured with immunoSEQ multiplex PCR; TCRdb has only the in-frame clones, and not every one. The data hold around 100,000 clones, with roughly 80% observed a single time. This clonotype originated in a man under 40 in good health and CMV-seropositive. Input material: PBMCs.

The CDR3 DNA reads as TGTGCCAGCAGTTACCCACGGGGGAGTGGCTACACCTTC. Translated, it gives CASSYPRGSGYTF. This chain connects TRBV6-6 to TRBJ1-2; possibly TRBD1 for D (5 bases). Looked up from germline, CDR1 is MNHNY and CDR2 is SVGAGI (reference sequence). The CDR3 extends over 13 amino acids. V was pared by 2 bases and J by 7 bases, with 11 bases between.